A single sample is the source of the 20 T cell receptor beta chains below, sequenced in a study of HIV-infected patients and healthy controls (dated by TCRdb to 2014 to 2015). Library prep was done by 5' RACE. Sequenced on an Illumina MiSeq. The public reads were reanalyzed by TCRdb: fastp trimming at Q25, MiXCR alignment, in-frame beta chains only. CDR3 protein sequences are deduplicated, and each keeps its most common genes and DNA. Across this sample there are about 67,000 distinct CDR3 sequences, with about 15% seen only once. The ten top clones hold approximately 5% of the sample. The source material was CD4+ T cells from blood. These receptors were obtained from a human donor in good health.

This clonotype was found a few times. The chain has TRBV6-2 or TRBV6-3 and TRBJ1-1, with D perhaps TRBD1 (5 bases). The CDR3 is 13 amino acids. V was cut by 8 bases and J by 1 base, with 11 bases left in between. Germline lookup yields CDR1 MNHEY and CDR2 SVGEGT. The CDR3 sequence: CASGFQGNTEAFF. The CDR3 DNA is TGTGCCAGCGGTTTTCAGGGGAACACTGAAGCTTTCTTT.

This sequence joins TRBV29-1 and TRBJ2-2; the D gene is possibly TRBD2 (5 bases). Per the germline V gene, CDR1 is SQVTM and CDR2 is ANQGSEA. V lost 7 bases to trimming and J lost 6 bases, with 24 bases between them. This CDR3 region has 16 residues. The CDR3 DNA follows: TGCAGCGCAGAAGGGATTAGCCAGGCGGGTGCCGGGGAGCTGTTTTTT. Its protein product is CSAEGISQAGAGELFF.

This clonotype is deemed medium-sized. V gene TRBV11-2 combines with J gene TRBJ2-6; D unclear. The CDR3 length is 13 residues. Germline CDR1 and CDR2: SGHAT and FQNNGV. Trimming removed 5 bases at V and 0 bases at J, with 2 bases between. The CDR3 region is CASSPSGANVLTF. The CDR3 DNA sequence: TGTGCCAGCAGCCCCTCTGGGGCCAACGTCCTGACTTTC.

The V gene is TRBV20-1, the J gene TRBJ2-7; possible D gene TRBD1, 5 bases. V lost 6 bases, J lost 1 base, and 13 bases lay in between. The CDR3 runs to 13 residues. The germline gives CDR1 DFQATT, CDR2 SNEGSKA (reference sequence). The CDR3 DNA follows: TGCAGTGCGCAGACAGTTTTATCCTACGAGCAGTACTTC. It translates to CSAQTVLSYEQYF.

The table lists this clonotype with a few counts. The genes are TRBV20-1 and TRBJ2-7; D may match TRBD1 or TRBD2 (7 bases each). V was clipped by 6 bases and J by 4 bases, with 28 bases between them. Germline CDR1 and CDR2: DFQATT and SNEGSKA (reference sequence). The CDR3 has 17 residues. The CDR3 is CSAQGGGGRDISYEQYF. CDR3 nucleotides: TGCAGTGCCCAGGGGGGAGGGGGTCGGGACATTTCTTACGAGCAGTACTTC.

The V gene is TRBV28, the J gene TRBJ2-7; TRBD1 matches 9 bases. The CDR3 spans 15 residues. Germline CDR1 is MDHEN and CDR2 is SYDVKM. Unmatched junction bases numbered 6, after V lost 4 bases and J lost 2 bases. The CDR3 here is CASSSPGQGAYEQYF. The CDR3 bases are TGTGCCAGCAGTTCTCCGGGACAGGGTGCCTACGAGCAGTACTTC.

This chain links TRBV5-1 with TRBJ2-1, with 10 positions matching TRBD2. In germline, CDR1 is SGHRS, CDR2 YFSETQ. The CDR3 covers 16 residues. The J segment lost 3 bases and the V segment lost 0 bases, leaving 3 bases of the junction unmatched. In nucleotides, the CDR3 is TGCGCCAGCAGCTTGGAGCGGGGGGGCAGCTACAATGAGCAGTTCTTC. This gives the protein CASSLERGGSYNEQFF.

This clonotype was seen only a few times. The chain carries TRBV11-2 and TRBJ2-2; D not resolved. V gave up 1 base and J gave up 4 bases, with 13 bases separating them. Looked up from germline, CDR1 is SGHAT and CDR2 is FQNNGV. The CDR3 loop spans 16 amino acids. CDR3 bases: TGTGCCAGCAGCTTAGGGGATCTTTGGGGCACCGGGGAGCTGTTTTTT. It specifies CASSLGDLWGTGELFF.

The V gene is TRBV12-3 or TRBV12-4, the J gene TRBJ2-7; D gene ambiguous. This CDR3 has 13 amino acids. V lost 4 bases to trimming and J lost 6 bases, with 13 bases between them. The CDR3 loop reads CASSSKMEREQYF. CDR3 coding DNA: TGTGCCAGCAGTTCCAAGATGGAGCGCGAGCAGTACTTC.

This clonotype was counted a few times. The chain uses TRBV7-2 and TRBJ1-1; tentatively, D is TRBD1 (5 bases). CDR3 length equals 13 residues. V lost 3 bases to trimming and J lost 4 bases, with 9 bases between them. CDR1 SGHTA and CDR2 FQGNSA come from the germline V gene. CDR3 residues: CASSFQGITEAFF. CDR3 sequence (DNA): TGTGCCAGCAGCTTTCAGGGAATCACTGAAGCTTTCTTT.

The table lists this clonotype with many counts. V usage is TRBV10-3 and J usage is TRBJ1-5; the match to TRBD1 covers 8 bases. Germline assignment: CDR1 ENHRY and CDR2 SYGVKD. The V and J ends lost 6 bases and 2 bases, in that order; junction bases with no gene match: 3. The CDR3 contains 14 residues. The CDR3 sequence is CAIRPGQGNQPQHF. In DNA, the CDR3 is TGTGCCATCAGACCGGGACAGGGCAATCAGCCCCAGCATTTT.

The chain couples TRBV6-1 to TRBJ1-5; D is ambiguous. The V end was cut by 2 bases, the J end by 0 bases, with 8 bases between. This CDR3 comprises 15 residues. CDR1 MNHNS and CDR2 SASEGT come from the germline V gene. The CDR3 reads CASSENYYSNQPQHF. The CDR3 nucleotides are TGTGCCAGCAGTGAAAACTATTATAGCAATCAGCCCCAGCATTTT.

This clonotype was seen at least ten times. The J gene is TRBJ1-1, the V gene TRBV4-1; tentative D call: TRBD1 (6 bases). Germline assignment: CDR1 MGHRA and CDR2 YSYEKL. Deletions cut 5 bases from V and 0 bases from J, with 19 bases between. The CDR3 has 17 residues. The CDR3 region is CASSRPKDSPMNTEAFF. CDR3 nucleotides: TGCGCCAGCAGCAGACCCAAGGACAGCCCCATGAACACTGAAGCTTTCTTT.

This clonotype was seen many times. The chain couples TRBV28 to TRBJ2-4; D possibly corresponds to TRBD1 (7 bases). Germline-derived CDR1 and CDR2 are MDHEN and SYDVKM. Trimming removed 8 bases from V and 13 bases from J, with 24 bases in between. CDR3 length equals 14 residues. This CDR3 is CASGARGAGGIQYF. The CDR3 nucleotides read TGTGCCAGCGGGGCCAGGGGGGCAGGGGGGATACAGTACTTC. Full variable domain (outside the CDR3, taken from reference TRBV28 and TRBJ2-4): DVKVTQSSRYLVKRTGEKVFLECVQDMDHENMFWYRQDPGLGLRLIYFSYDVKMKEKGDIPEGYSVSREKKERFSLILESASTNQTSMYLCASGARGAGGIQYFGAGTRLSVL.

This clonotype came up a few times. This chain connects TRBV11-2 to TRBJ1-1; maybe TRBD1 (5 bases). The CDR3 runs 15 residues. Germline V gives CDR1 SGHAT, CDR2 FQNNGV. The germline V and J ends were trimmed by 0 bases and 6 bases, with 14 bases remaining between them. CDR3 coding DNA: TGTGCCAGCAGCTTAGATTATCGGGGCGCGGCTGAAGCTTTCTTT. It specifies CASSLDYRGAAEAFF.

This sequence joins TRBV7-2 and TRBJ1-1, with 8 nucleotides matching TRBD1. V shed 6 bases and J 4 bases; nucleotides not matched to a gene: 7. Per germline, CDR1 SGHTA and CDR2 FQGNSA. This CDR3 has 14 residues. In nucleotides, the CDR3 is TGTGCCAGCAGTCCCAGGGGGCTTGGCACTGAAGCTTTCTTT. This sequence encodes CASSPRGLGTEAFF. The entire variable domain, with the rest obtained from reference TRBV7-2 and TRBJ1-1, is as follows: GAGVSQSPSNKVTEKGKDVELRCDPISGHTALYWYRQSLGQGLEFLIYFQGNSAPDKSGLPSDRFSAERTGGSVSTLTIQRTQQEDSAVYLCASSPRGLGTEAFFGQGTRLTVV.

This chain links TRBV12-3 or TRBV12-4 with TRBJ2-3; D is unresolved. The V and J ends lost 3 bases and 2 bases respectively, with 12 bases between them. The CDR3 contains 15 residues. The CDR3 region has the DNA TGTGCCAGCAGTTTCGGTCCGTTGAACACAGATACGCAGTATTTT. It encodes CASSFGPLNTDTQYF.

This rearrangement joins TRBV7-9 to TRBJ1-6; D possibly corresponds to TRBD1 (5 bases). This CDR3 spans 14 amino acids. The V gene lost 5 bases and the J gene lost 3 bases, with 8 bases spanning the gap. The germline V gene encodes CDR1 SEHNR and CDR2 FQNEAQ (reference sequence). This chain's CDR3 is CASSLDNYNSPLHF. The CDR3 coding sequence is TGTGCCAGCAGCCTGGACAACTATAATTCACCCCTCCACTTT.

This chain's CDR3 is CASSLVYPAFTF. CDR3 coding DNA: TGTGCCAGCAGCTTAGTTTATCCGGCCTTTACCTTC. The chain employs TRBV7-8 and TRBJ1-2; D unclear. This CDR3 spans 12 amino acids. Germline lookup yields CDR1 SGHVS and CDR2 FQNEAQ. Between the trimmed V and J ends, which lost 1 base and 14 bases, there was a span of 14 bases.

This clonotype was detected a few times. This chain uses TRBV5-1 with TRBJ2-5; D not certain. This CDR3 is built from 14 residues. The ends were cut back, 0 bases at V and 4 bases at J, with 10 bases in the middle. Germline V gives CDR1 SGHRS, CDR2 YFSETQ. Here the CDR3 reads CASSLDSHVETQYF. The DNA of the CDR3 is TGCGCCAGCAGCTTGGATAGCCACGTAGAGACCCAGTACTTC. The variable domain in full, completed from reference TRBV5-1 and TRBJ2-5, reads KAGVTQTPRYLIKTRGQQVTLSCSPISGHRSVSWYQQTPGQGLQFLFEYFSETQRNKGNFPGRFSGRQFSNSRSEMNVSTLELGDSALYLCASSLDSHVETQYFGPGTRLLVL.